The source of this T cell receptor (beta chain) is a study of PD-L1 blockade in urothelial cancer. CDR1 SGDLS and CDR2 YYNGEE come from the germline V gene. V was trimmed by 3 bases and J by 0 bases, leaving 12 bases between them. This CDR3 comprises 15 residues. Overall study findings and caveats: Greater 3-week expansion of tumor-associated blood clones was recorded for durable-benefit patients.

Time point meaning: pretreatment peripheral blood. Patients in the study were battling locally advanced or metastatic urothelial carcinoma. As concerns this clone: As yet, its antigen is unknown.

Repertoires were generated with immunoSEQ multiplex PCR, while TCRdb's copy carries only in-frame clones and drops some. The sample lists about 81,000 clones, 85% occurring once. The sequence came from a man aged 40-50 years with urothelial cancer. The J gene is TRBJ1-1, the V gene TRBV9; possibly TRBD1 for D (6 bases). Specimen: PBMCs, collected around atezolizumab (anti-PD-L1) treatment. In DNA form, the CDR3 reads TGTGCCAGCAGCGGAGGCCAGGGGATGAACACTGAAGCTTTCTTT. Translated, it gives CASSGGQGMNTEAFF.